The clone carrying this TCR beta chain was counted between two and nine times. What it recognizes is unknown. The sample comes from a study of T-cell reconstitution after alpha-beta-depleted transplantation in children. The CDR3 has 13 amino acids. V lost 4 bases and J lost 3, with 11 bases in between. Germline V gene lookup returns CDR1 SQVTM and CDR2 ANQGSEA. Molecular barcoding with unique molecular identifiers was used for the TCRbeta library. TCRdb re-called the PCR reads with MiXCR, one entry per CDR3 protein. Of some 460,000 distinct CDR3 sequences listed, around 16% are singletons. Study results and limitations: One year post-transplant, T-cell counts and diversity were largely derived from T cells produced anew. Approximately two months post-transplant, alpha-beta T cells reportedly originated from several hundred expanded graft clones. The origin of high day-60 TCRbeta diversity in some patients lay in surviving recipient T cells and thymic progenitors.

The sequence derives from a boy under three years old who had a stem cell transplant for Wiskott-Aldrich syndrome, so the T cells may come from the graft donor. Sequenced material: PBMCs, mostly from graft donor cells, taken 360 days after TCRalphabeta/CD19-depleted stem cell transplant. V gene TRBV29-1 combines with J gene TRBJ2-3; D is unclear. The CDR3 coding sequence is TGCAGCGTTGGCTTCGGATTAACAGATACGCAGTATTTT. Its translation is CSVGFGLTDTQYF.